This entry lists 20 T cell receptor beta chains sequenced from one sample in a study of technical replicates of blood from several donors. Sequencing used immunoSEQ multiplex PCR; TCRdb keeps in-frame clones, though not all of them. Here the sample spans roughly 76,000 clones, 85% to 95% being singletons. The sample comprised T cells isolated from PBMCs. All receptors derive from a human donor in good health.

The J gene is TRBJ2-5, the V gene TRBV9; TRBD2 aligns across 7 bases. Per germline, CDR1 SGDLS and CDR2 YYNGEE. The junction had 5 bases not matched to a gene; V was cut back by 1 base and J by 5 bases. The CDR3 spans 14 residues. CDR3: CASSVWAGDETQYF. The CDR3 DNA is TGTGCCAGCAGCGTATGGGCGGGAGATGAGACCCAGTACTTC.

This chain uses TRBV6-5 with TRBJ1-5, with 7 bases lining up with TRBD1. Germline V gives CDR1 MNHEY, CDR2 SVGAGI. The V and J ends lost 5 bases and 3 bases, in that order; junction bases with no gene match: 7. The CDR3 has 15 amino acids. The CDR3 region is CASSRGTGDNQPQHF. CDR3 DNA sequence: TGTGCCAGCAGTCGAGGCACAGGGGACAATCAGCCCCAGCATTTT.

The chain has TRBV10-1 and TRBJ2-3; TRBD2 might be the D (6 bases). Deletions cut 6 bases from V and 1 base from J, with 14 bases between. Per the germline V gene, CDR1 is WNHNN and CDR2 is SYGVQD (reference sequence). CDR3 length: 15 amino acids. This CDR3 reads CASSHTRGGTDTQYF. Written as DNA, the CDR3 is TGCGCCAGCAGCCATACCCGCGGGGGCACAGATACGCAGTATTTT.

The genes are TRBV6-1 and TRBJ2-7; perhaps TRBD1 as D (5 bases). The V gene's germline CDR1 is MNHNS and CDR2 SASEGT. The CDR3 totals 13 residues. The V gene lost 7 bases and the J gene lost 4 bases, with 14 bases spanning the gap. The CDR3 nucleotides read TGTGCCAGCAACCCAGGGATAGTTTACGAGCAGTACTTC. Amino acids: CASNPGIVYEQYF.

This chain uses TRBV27 with TRBJ2-3; D is uncertain. V was shortened by 10 bases and J by 1 base, with 15 bases between the two germline ends. CDR1 is MNHEY and CDR2 is SMNVEV in the germline V gene (reference sequence). This CDR3 spans 14 amino acids. CDR3 in amino acids: CATRSWQGTDTQYF. The DNA of the CDR3 is TGTGCCACCAGATCATGGCAGGGCACAGATACGCAGTATTTT.

CDR3 in amino acids: CASSQTGFSGNTIYF. The CDR3 DNA reads TGTGCCAGCTCGCAAACAGGGTTCTCTGGAAACACCATATATTTT. The chain links TRBV18 to TRBJ1-3; possibly TRBD1 for D (6 bases). This CDR3 has 15 residues. V was shortened by 6 bases and J by 0 bases, with 12 bases between the two germline ends. The germline V gene encodes CDR1 KGHSH and CDR2 LQKENI.

The chain uses TRBV28 and TRBJ2-7; 7 nucleotides match TRBD1. V lost 4 bases and J lost 3; bases outside the gene matches: 12. This CDR3 spans 16 amino acids. Per germline, CDR1 MDHEN and CDR2 SYDVKM. The CDR3 bases are TGTGCCAGCAGTTCAACGACAGGGAACCCAATCTACGAGCAGTACTTC. It encodes CASSSTTGNPIYEQYF.

The gene calls are TRBV16 and TRBJ2-7; 10 nucleotides line up with TRBD1. The V gene end was trimmed by 1 base and the J gene end by 4 bases; junction bases not matched to a gene: 4. The germline V gene has CDR1 KGHSY and CDR2 FQNENV. The CDR3 is 15 amino acids. CDR3 coding DNA: TGTGCCAGCAGCCAATTCGGGACAGGGGCATACGAGCAGTACTTC. Protein: CASSQFGTGAYEQYF.

This clone came up once. The rearrangement joins TRBV19 to TRBJ2-1, with 13 bases lining up with TRBD2. The ends lost 4 bases at V and 5 bases at J; junction bases unmatched: 11. CDR3 length equals 18 residues. Germline V CDR1 and CDR2: LNHDA, SQIVND (reference sequence). The CDR3 DNA reads as TGTGCCAGTAGTACTTGGACTAGCGGGAGACTTAACCACAATGAGCAGTTCTTC. Its protein is CASSTWTSGRLNHNEQFF.

The J gene is TRBJ2-3, the V gene TRBV30, with 9 bases lining up with TRBD2. Trimming removed 2 bases from V and 8 bases from J; junction bases left unmatched: 5. This CDR3 has 13 amino acids. Germline lookup yields CDR1 GTSNPN and CDR2 SVGIG (reference sequence). The CDR3 DNA reads TGTGCCTGGAGTTCTAGCGGGAAGGGTACGCAGTATTTT. It specifies CAWSSSGKGTQYF.

This clone was counted a single time. The chain has TRBV4-3 and TRBJ2-3, with 9 bases fitting TRBD1. Germline lookup yields CDR1 LGHNA and CDR2 YSLEER. V shed 0 bases and J 5 bases; nucleotides not matched to a gene: 9. CDR3 length: 17 amino acids. The CDR3: CASSQEYRGRGGDTQYF. The CDR3 DNA is TGCGCCAGCAGCCAAGAATACAGGGGGCGAGGAGGAGATACGCAGTATTTT.

The V gene is TRBV7-8, the J gene TRBJ2-1; 11 bases match TRBD2. This CDR3 contains 15 residues. The ends lost 0 bases at V and 8 bases at J; junction bases unmatched: 3. CDR1 is SGHVS and CDR2 is FQNEAQ in the germline V gene. The CDR3: CASSLAVAGGHEQFF. In nucleotides, the CDR3 is TGTGCCAGCAGCTTAGCGGTAGCGGGAGGGCATGAGCAGTTCTTC.

The J gene is TRBJ1-5, the V gene TRBV9, with D possibly TRBD1 on 5 matching bases. Trimming removed 0 bases at V and 6 bases at J, with 10 bases between. From germline, CDR1 is SGDLS and CDR2 YYNGEE. This CDR3 is 14 amino acids long. For the CDR3, the DNA is TGTGCCAGCAGCGTAGGACAGCAAGGTCAGCCCCAGCATTTT. This translates into CASSVGQQGQPQHF.

The chain couples TRBV27 to TRBJ1-2, with D maybe TRBD1 (6 bases). V gave up 5 bases and J gave up 3 bases, with 16 bases separating them. CDR3 length: 15 amino acids. Germline V gene sequence: CDR1 MNHEY, CDR2 SMNVEV (reference sequence). CDR3 loop: CASSGAAGADYGYTF. As DNA, the CDR3 is TGTGCCAGCAGTGGGGCGGCGGGGGCGGACTATGGCTACACCTTC.

The gene calls are TRBV5-1 and TRBJ2-1, with 7 nucleotides matching TRBD2. This CDR3 is 16 amino acids long. Trimming removed 0 bases from V and 3 bases from J; junction bases left unmatched: 6. Germline CDR1 reads SGHRS; CDR2 reads YFSETQ. CDR3 in amino acids: CASSLGGRAFYNEQFF. Written as DNA, the CDR3 is TGCGCCAGCAGCTTGGGGGGGAGGGCCTTCTACAATGAGCAGTTCTTC.

This chain joins TRBV16 and TRBJ1-5; D may be TRBD1 (5 bases). Germline V gene sequence: CDR1 KGHSY, CDR2 FQNENV. V was shortened by 2 bases and J by 5 bases, with 7 bases between the two germline ends. CDR3 length: 13 amino acids. The CDR3 nucleotides read TGTGCCAGCAGCCAAGGAGGGGATCAGCCCCAGCATTTT. It yields the protein CASSQGGDQPQHF. The full variable domain, with the rest looked up from reference TRBV16 and TRBJ1-5, is GEEVAQTPKHLVRGEGQKAKLYCAPIKGHSYVFWYQQVLKNEFKFLISFQNENVFDETGMPKERFSAKCLPNSPCSLEIQATKLEDSAVYFCASSQGGDQPQHFGDGTRLSIL.

V usage is TRBV5-4 and J usage is TRBJ2-3; perhaps TRBD2 as D (6 bases). CDR1 SGHNT and CDR2 YYREEE come from the germline V gene (reference sequence). V was pared by 1 base and J by 2 bases, with 17 bases between. The CDR3 extends over 17 amino acids. The CDR3, as DNA: TGTGCCAGCAGCTTGAAATCTTTGGCGGGATTCACAGATACGCAGTATTTT. Protein sequence: CASSLKSLAGFTDTQYF.

This clone was seen only a few times. The J gene is TRBJ1-5, the V gene TRBV30; D unclear. This CDR3 region has 15 residues. Looked up from germline, CDR1 is GTSNPN and CDR2 is SVGIG (reference sequence). Between the trimmed V and J ends, which lost 0 bases and 0 bases, there was a span of 9 bases. DNA of the CDR3: TGTGCCTGGAGTGTAAAGAGGGATAGCAATCAGCCCCAGCATTTT. Translated: CAWSVKRDSNQPQHF.

This sequence joins TRBV10-3 and TRBJ2-7, with 14 nucleotides matching TRBD2. The CDR3 has 15 amino acids. Germline V gene lookup returns CDR1 ENHRY and CDR2 SYGVKD. The J segment lost 4 bases and the V segment lost 5 bases, leaving 4 bases of the junction unmatched. The CDR3 loop is CAISRTSGRSYEQYF. The CDR3, as DNA: TGTGCCATCAGTAGGACTAGCGGGAGGTCTTACGAGCAGTACTTC.

The chain joins TRBV4-1 to TRBJ2-3; D may be TRBD2 (5 bases). Germline CDR1 is MGHRA and CDR2 is YSYEKL. The ends were cut back, 2 bases at V and 3 bases at J, with 9 bases in the middle. This CDR3 is built from 14 residues. CDR3 sequence (DNA): TGCGCCAGCAGCCAATTGGGCGGGACAGATACGCAGTATTTT. Its protein product is CASSQLGGTDTQYF.